These T cell receptor beta chains were read from a single sample in a study of cytomegalovirus exposure and HLA in healthy donors. The assay was immunoSEQ multiplex PCR, and TCRdb's table has in-frame clones only and misses some. The sample consists of approximately 150,000 clones, 65% to 75% of them appearing once. The sequenced material came from PBMCs. The receptors were sampled from a human donor in good health. Each CDR3 is given with its conserved first and last residue. Fields, in order: D gene, J gene, clone size, V gene, CDR3 protein, CDR3 DNA. The D gene is left open where the match is weak. Rows may omit the clone size; those that give it use once, few, many or a size class.

d_gene: .; j_gene: TRBJ2-7; abundance: .; v_gene: TRBV5-4; CDR3aa: CASSPTQGISYEQYF; CDR3nt: TGTGCCAGCAGCCCGACACAGGGAATTAGTTACGAGCAGTACTTC
d_gene: TRBD2; j_gene: TRBJ2-5; abundance: .; v_gene: TRBV7-8; CDR3aa: CASSAIAGAMETQYF; CDR3nt: TGTGCCAGCAGCGCCATAGCGGGGGCTATGGAGACCCAGTACTTC
d_gene: .; j_gene: TRBJ2-3; abundance: .; v_gene: TRBV14; CDR3aa: CASSQEEHLAQYF; CDR3nt: TGTGCCAGCAGCCAAGAGGAGCACCTTGCGCAGTATTTT
d_gene: TRBD1; j_gene: TRBJ2-7; abundance: .; v_gene: TRBV4-3; CDR3aa: CASSHSHGTGYEQYF; CDR3nt: TGCGCCAGCAGCCACTCACACGGGACAGGCTACGAGCAGTACTTC
d_gene: TRBD1; j_gene: TRBJ1-5; abundance: once; v_gene: TRBV19; CDR3aa: CASNPGQGYYQPQHF; CDR3nt: TGTGCCAGTAATCCGGGACAGGGATATTATCAGCCCCAGCATTTT
d_gene: TRBD1; j_gene: TRBJ1-1; abundance: few; v_gene: TRBV4-1; CDR3aa: CASSQGQGVEAFF; CDR3nt: TGCGCCAGCAGCCAAGGGCAGGGGGTTGAAGCTTTCTTT
d_gene: TRBD1; j_gene: TRBJ2-5; abundance: .; v_gene: TRBV5-1; CDR3aa: CASSPRTGWEETQYF; CDR3nt: TGCGCCAGCAGCCCCCGGACAGGGTGGGAAGAGACCCAGTACTTC
d_gene: TRBD2; j_gene: TRBJ2-2; abundance: .; v_gene: TRBV5-1; CDR3aa: CASSLGSGGARTGELFF; CDR3nt: TGCGCCAGCAGCTTGGGTAGCGGGGGGGCCAGAACCGGGGAGCTGTTTTTT
d_gene: TRBD1; j_gene: TRBJ2-7; abundance: .; v_gene: TRBV11-2; CDR3aa: CASSPTGAAYEQYF; CDR3nt: TGTGCCAGCAGCCCAACAGGGGCCGCCTACGAGCAGTACTTC
d_gene: .; j_gene: TRBJ1-2; abundance: few; v_gene: TRBV6-5; CDR3aa: CASSWEGRNGYTF; CDR3nt: TGTGCCAGCAGTTGGGAGGGAAGAAATGGCTACACCTTC
d_gene: TRBD1; j_gene: TRBJ1-6; abundance: .; v_gene: TRBV10-3; CDR3aa: CATGQDNSPLHF; CDR3nt: TGTGCCACCGGACAGGATAATTCACCCCTCCACTTT
d_gene: TRBD1; j_gene: TRBJ1-1; abundance: .; v_gene: TRBV6-5; CDR3aa: CASSRQGGTEAFF; CDR3nt: TGTGCCAGCAGTCGACAGGGCGGCACTGAAGCTTTCTTT
d_gene: TRBD1; j_gene: TRBJ2-7; abundance: .; v_gene: TRBV6-5; CDR3aa: CASSPNTGGLYEQYF; CDR3nt: TGTGCCAGCAGCCCTAACACAGGGGGCCTCTACGAGCAGTACTTC
d_gene: .; j_gene: TRBJ1-4; abundance: .; v_gene: TRBV7-6; CDR3aa: CASSWKGQANEKLFF; CDR3nt: TGTGCCAGCAGCTGGAAGGGGCAGGCTAATGAAAAACTGTTTTTT
d_gene: TRBD1; j_gene: TRBJ1-5; abundance: .; v_gene: TRBV5-8; CDR3aa: CASSSRRQGSNQPQHF; CDR3nt: TGTGCCAGCAGCTCCCGGCGACAGGGAAGCAATCAGCCCCAGCATTTT
d_gene: .; j_gene: TRBJ2-1; abundance: few; v_gene: TRBV4-1; CDR3aa: CASSQIRRELYEQFF; CDR3nt: TGCGCCAGCAGCCAAATCAGGAGGGAATTATATGAGCAGTTCTTC
d_gene: .; j_gene: TRBJ2-2; abundance: .; v_gene: TRBV30; CDR3aa: CAWSGRTDTGELFF; CDR3nt: TGTGCCTGGAGTGGAAGGACAGACACCGGGGAGCTGTTTTTT
d_gene: .; j_gene: TRBJ2-3; abundance: .; v_gene: TRBV27; CDR3aa: CASRGTISTDTQYF; CDR3nt: TGTGCCAGCAGGGGGACAATCAGCACAGATACGCAGTATTTT
d_gene: TRBD1; j_gene: TRBJ2-6; abundance: .; v_gene: TRBV2; CDR3aa: CASSETGGSGANVLTF; CDR3nt: TGTGCCAGCAGTGAAACAGGGGGCTCTGGGGCCAACGTCCTGACTTTC
d_gene: TRBD1; j_gene: TRBJ1-5; abundance: few; v_gene: TRBV2; CDR3aa: CASSGDGTGNQPQHF; CDR3nt: TGTGCCAGCAGTGGGGACGGGACAGGCAATCAGCCCCAGCATTTT
d_gene: .; j_gene: TRBJ1-5; abundance: .; v_gene: TRBV6-5; CDR3aa: CASSQTENSNQPQHF; CDR3nt: TGTGCCAGCAGTCAGACAGAGAATAGCAATCAGCCCCAGCATTTT
d_gene: TRBD1; j_gene: TRBJ2-7; abundance: .; v_gene: TRBV7-2; CDR3aa: CASSRTQGAITYEQYF; CDR3nt: TGTGCCAGCAGCCGGACGCAGGGGGCGATAACCTACGAGCAGTACTTC
d_gene: .; j_gene: TRBJ1-1; abundance: .; v_gene: TRBV5-6; CDR3aa: CASSTGGGRTEAFF; CDR3nt: TGTGCCAGCAGCACCGGCGGGGGGCGAACTGAAGCTTTCTTT
d_gene: TRBD1; j_gene: TRBJ1-1; abundance: .; v_gene: TRBV19; CDR3aa: CASSLRQGWNTEAFF; CDR3nt: TGTGCCAGTAGTCTCCGACAGGGGTGGAACACTGAAGCTTTCTTT
d_gene: .; j_gene: TRBJ2-5; abundance: .; v_gene: TRBV7-8; CDR3aa: CASNTGGLIETQYF; CDR3nt: TGTGCCAGCAACACGGGGGGCCTAATAGAGACCCAGTACTTC
d_gene: TRBD1; j_gene: TRBJ1-5; abundance: .; v_gene: TRBV6-6; CDR3aa: CASKGQGAGSNQPQHF; CDR3nt: TGTGCCAGCAAGGGTCAGGGGGCCGGAAGCAATCAGCCCCAGCATTTT
d_gene: .; j_gene: TRBJ1-1; abundance: .; v_gene: TRBV4-1; CDR3aa: CASSQGQNTEAFF; CDR3nt: TGCGCCAGCAGCCAAGGACAGAACACTGAAGCTTTCTTT